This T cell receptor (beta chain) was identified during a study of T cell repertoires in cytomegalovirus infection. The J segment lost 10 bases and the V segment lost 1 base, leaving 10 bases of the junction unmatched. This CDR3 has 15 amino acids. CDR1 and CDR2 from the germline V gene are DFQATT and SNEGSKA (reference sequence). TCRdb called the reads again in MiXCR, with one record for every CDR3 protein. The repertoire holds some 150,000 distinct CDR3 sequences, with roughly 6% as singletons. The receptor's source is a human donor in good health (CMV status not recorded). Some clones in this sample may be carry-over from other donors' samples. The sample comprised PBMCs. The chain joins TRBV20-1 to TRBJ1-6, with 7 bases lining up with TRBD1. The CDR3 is CSARAIRQGDSPLHF. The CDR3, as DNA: TGCAGTGCTAGAGCAATACGACAGGGAGACTCACCCCTCCACTTT.